The entry below gives a single T cell receptor (beta chain) sequence along with its context. The antigen is not known. This entry belongs to a study of radiotherapy plus CTLA-4 blockade in lung cancer. Study outcomes and limitations: Increased serum interferon-beta after radiation also reportedly predicted response strongly.

CDR3 length: 15 amino acids. Trimming cost V 3 bases and J 3 bases, with 11 bases left between them. The germline CDR1 and CDR2 sequences are MGHRA and YSYEKL. TCRdb's table, derived via immunoSEQ multiplex PCR, lists solely in-frame clones and lacks some. The sample lists 27,000 or so clones; about 76% were seen once. The starting material was peripheral blood, obtained from a patient treated with radiotherapy plus ipilimumab. The chain uses TRBV4-1 and TRBJ1-4, with D maybe TRBD1 (5 bases). The sequence derives from a human donor with non-small cell lung cancer that progressed on radiotherapy plus ipilimumab. The CDR3: CASSHITGSNEKLFF. Here the CDR3 DNA reads TGCGCCAGCAGCCATATCACAGGTTCTAATGAAAAACTGTTTTTT.